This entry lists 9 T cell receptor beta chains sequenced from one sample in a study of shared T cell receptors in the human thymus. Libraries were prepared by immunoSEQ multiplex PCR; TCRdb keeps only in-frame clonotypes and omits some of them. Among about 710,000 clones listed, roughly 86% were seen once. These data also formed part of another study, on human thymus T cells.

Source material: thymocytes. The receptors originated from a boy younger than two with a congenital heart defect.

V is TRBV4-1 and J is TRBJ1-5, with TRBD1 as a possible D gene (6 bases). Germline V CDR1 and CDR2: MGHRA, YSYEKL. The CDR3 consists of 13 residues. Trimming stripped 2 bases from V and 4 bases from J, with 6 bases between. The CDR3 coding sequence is TGCGCCAGCAGCCAAACAGGGAATCAGCCCCAGCATTTT. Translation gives CASSQTGNQPQHF.

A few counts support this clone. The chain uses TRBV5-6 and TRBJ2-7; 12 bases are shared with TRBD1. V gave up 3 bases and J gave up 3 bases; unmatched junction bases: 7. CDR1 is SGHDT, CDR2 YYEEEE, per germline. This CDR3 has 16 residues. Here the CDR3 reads CASSSPGQGADYEQYF. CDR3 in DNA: TGTGCCAGCAGCTCACCGGGACAGGGGGCCGACTACGAGCAGTACTTC.

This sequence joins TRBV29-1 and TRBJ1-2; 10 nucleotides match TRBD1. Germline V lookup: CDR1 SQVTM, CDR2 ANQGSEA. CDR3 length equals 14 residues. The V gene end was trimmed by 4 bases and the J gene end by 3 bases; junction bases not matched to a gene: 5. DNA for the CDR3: TGCAGCGTTGGGGACAGGGGCTACGACTATGGCTACACCTTC. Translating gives CSVGDRGYDYGYTF.

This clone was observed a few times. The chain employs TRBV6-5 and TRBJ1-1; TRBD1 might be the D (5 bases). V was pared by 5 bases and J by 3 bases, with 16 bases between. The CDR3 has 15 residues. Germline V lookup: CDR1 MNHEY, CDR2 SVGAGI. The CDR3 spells CASSTPGGGDTEAFF. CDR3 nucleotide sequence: TGTGCCAGCAGTACACCCGGGGGAGGAGACACTGAAGCTTTCTTT.

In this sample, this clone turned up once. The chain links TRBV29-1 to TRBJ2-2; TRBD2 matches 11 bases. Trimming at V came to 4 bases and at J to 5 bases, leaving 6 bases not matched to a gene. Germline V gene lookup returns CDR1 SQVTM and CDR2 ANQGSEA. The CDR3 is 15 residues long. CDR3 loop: CSVGLAGTRTGELFF. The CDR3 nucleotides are TGCAGCGTTGGACTAGCGGGGACCCGTACCGGGGAGCTGTTTTTT.

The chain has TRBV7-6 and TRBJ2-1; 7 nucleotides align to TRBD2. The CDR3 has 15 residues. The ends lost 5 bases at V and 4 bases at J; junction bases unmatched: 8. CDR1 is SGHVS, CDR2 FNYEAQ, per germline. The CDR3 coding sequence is TGTGCCAGCAGCGAAGAGCGGGGTCTATACAATGAGCAGTTCTTC. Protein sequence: CASSEERGLYNEQFF.

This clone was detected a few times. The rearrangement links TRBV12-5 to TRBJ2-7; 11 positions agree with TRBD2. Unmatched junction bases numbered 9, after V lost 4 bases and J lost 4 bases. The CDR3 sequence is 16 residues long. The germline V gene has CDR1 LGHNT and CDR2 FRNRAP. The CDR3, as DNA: TGTGCTAGTGGTTCTGGGAGACTAGCGGGACAGTACGAGCAGTACTTC. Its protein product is CASGSGRLAGQYEQYF.

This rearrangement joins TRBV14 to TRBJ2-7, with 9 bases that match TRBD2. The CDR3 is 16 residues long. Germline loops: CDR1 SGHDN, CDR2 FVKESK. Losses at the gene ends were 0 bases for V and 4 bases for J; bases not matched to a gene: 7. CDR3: CASSQDPAGGGYEQYF. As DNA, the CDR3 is TGTGCCAGCAGCCAAGATCCAGCGGGAGGCGGGTACGAGCAGTACTTC.

CDR3 nucleotides: TGTGCCAGCAGCTTGCGTCGACAGATAGGTGAGCAGTTCTTC. Protein sequence: CASSLRRQIGEQFF. The chain links TRBV5-4 to TRBJ2-1; tentative D call: TRBD1 (5 bases). Germline lookup yields CDR1 SGHNT and CDR2 YYREEE (reference sequence). Trimming stripped 1 base from V and 9 bases from J, with 14 bases between. CDR3 size: 14 residues.